What follows is one T cell receptor beta chain and its context. The sample belongs to a study of shared clonotypes between healthy human individuals. The CDR3 has 18 amino acids. The germline gives CDR1 MGHRA, CDR2 YSYEKL. V trimming: 3 bases; J trimming: 5 bases; junction bases outside the gene matches: 11. Method: immunoSEQ multiplex PCR; TCRdb's copy keeps in-frame clones and lacks some. The sample lists about 770,000 clones, over 60% seen once, with around 1.7% in the top ten. What was sequenced was memory CD4+ T cells sorted from blood. As to subset: CD45RA-negative fraction. This rearrangement joins TRBV4-1 to TRBJ1-5, with 12 bases identical to TRBD1. This sequence was found in a woman aged 25-40 years in good health. The CDR3 reads CASSHRISGTGGHQPQHF. In DNA, the CDR3 is TGCGCCAGCAGCCATCGTATATCCGGGACAGGGGGCCATCAGCCCCAGCATTTT.